Ten or more counts support the clone carrying this T cell receptor (beta chain). This sample was included in a study of neurological immune-mediated disorders. Unmatched junction bases numbered 6, after V lost 5 bases and J lost 6 bases. The CDR3 totals 15 residues. Per germline, CDR1 MGHDK and CDR2 SYGVNS. The cDNA was synthesized by means of template-switch 5'RACE, which was carried out with 10-nucleotide random UMIs. TCRdb processed the 5' RACE reads anew with MiXCR; each CDR3 protein has one entry. The sample lists 50,000 to 75,000 distinct CDR3 sequences, about 12% occurring once. The TCR originated in a woman aged 55-70 years with HTLV-1-associated myelopathy (HAM/TSP). V gene TRBV25-1 combines with J gene TRBJ2-1, with 11 bases lining up with TRBD2. Material for sequencing was PBMCs. As DNA, the CDR3 is TGTGCCAGCAGTACTTTAGCGGGAGGGCCCAATGAGCAGTTCTTC. It translates to CASSTLAGGPNEQFF.